These 22 T cell receptor beta chains were sequenced from one sample in a study of blood T cell repertoires in COVID-19. Assay used: immunoSEQ multiplex PCR; TCRdb lists only in-frame clones, some missing. In the table there are 250,000 to 350,000 clones, around 85% of which are singletons. The sequencing input was PBMCs or T cells enriched from blood (not recorded which). The receptor set was obtained from a woman in her fifties or sixties who had recovered from COVID-19.

The chain has TRBV5-5 and TRBJ2-7; possible D gene TRBD2, 7 bases. This CDR3 comprises 14 residues. Germline CDR1 SGHKS, CDR2 YYEKEE (reference sequence). V lost 2 bases and J lost 5, with 14 bases in between. The CDR3 here is CASSFTGRDDEQYF. The CDR3 DNA reads TGTGCCAGCAGCTTTACAGGGAGGGACGACGAGCAGTACTTC.

V usage is TRBV6-2 or TRBV6-3 and J usage is TRBJ2-1, with TRBD2 matching 9 bases. The CDR3 is 16 residues long. Unmatched junction bases numbered 11, after V lost 5 bases and J lost 6 bases. Germline V gene sequence: CDR1 MNHEY, CDR2 SVGEGT. The CDR3 spells CASSDPSSGIGNEQFF. The CDR3 bases are TGTGCCAGCAGTGACCCCTCTAGCGGGATCGGCAATGAGCAGTTCTTC.

The chain couples TRBV6-6 to TRBJ1-2, with D maybe TRBD1 (5 bases). The germline V and J ends were trimmed by 2 bases and 4 bases, with 8 bases remaining between them. The germline V gene encodes CDR1 MNHNY and CDR2 SVGAGI (reference sequence). The CDR3 spans 13 residues. CDR3 in amino acids: CASSYPDSYGYTF. The CDR3 nucleotides read TGTGCCAGCAGTTACCCAGACAGCTATGGCTACACCTTC.

The V call is TRBV12-2, the J call TRBJ1-3. TRBV12-2 is labeled a pseudogene. CDR3 length: 16 residues. CDR3 loop: CASRLWSECSGNTIYF. The CDR3 region has the DNA TGTGCAAGTCGCTTGTGGTCGGAGTGCTCTGGAAACACCATATATTTT.

The V gene is TRBV6-4, the J gene TRBJ2-1, with TRBD1 matching 7 bases. Trimming at V came to 6 bases and at J to 7 bases, leaving 12 bases not matched to a gene. Germline CDR1 and CDR2: MRHNA and SNTAGT. CDR3 length equals 15 residues. The chain's CDR3 is CASSRDSDMRNEQFF. The CDR3 nucleotides are TGTGCCAGCAGCCGGGACAGCGATATGAGGAATGAGCAGTTCTTC.

This chain uses TRBV30 with TRBJ1-2, with D perhaps TRBD1 (5 bases). Trimming removed 3 bases from V and 3 bases from J, with 8 bases in between. The germline CDR1 and CDR2 sequences are GTSNPN and SVGIG (reference sequence). The CDR3 is 12 amino acids. CDR3 bases: TGTGCCTGGAGGGCAGGGTACTATGGCTACACCTTC. Translating it yields CAWRAGYYGYTF. Combining the CDR3 with reference TRBV30 and TRBJ1-2 gives the whole variable domain SQTIHQWPATLVQPVGSPLSLECTVEGTSNPNLYWYRQAAGRGLQLLFYSVGIGQISSEVPQNLSASRPQDRQFILSSKKLLLSDSGFYLCAWRAGYYGYTFGSGTRLTVV.

The chain uses TRBV3-1 (or the pseudogene TRBV3-2) and TRBJ2-2; tentatively, D is TRBD2 (6 bases). The CDR3 covers 17 residues. Deletions cut 0 bases from V and 3 bases from J, with 14 bases between. Looked up from germline, CDR1 is LGHDT and CDR2 is YNNKEL (reference sequence). The CDR3 spells CASSQEPTRRYTGELFF. The CDR3 nucleotides are TGTGCCAGCAGCCAAGAGCCGACTAGACGATACACCGGGGAGCTGTTTTTT.

The J gene is TRBJ1-5, the V gene TRBV27, with D uncertain. The CDR3 covers 15 residues. Germline loops: CDR1 MNHEY, CDR2 SMNVEV (reference sequence). V shed 6 bases and J shed 0 bases, with 12 bases lying between them. CDR3 DNA: TGTGCCAGCAGCCTCCGAGAACGTAGCAATCAGCCCCAGCATTTT. Translation gives CASSLRERSNQPQHF.

The chain carries TRBV4-3 and TRBJ1-2; D gene uncertain. The germline V and J ends were trimmed by 0 bases and 8 bases, with 10 bases remaining between them. CDR1 and CDR2 from the germline V gene are LGHNA and YSLEER. The CDR3 sequence is 13 residues long. DNA of the CDR3: TGCGCCAGCAGCCAAGACAAAGACTCAGGCTACACCTTC. Residues: CASSQDKDSGYTF.

CDR3 sequence reads: CASSIFEGRYGYTF. CDR3 in DNA: TGTGCCAGTAGTATATTTGAGGGCCGCTATGGCTACACCTTC. This chain uses TRBV19 with TRBJ1-2; D is undetermined. Germline loops: CDR1 LNHDA, CDR2 SQIVND (reference sequence). The CDR3 extends over 14 amino acids. V lost 2 bases and J lost 4, with 11 bases in between.

V and J are TRBV19 and TRBJ2-7; D is possibly TRBD2 (6 bases). CDR1 and CDR2 from the germline V gene are LNHDA and SQIVND (reference sequence). The V and J ends lost 4 bases and 2 bases respectively, with 18 bases between them. This CDR3 is built from 16 residues. The CDR3 here is CASSTPGEGLTYEQYF. The DNA for the CDR3 is TGTGCCAGTAGTACCCCGGGAGAGGGGTTGACCTACGAGCAGTACTTC.

V and J are TRBV7-8 and TRBJ2-1, with TRBD2 matching over 12 bases. Looked up from germline, CDR1 is SGHVS and CDR2 is FQNEAQ. With V trimmed by 4 bases and J by 12 bases, 7 bases remained unmatched. This CDR3 has 14 residues. For the CDR3, the DNA is TGTGCCAGCAGCTCAGCTAGCGGGGGGGCCTGGCAGTTCTTC. Translated, it gives CASSSASGGAWQFF.

The V and J genes are TRBV29-1 and TRBJ2-7; 8 bases align to TRBD1. Per germline, CDR1 SQVTM and CDR2 ANQGSEA. J was trimmed by 2 bases and V by 6 bases; bases with no gene match: 9. This CDR3 contains 14 residues. The CDR3 bases are TGCAGCGTGCCGTCCAGGACAGGGACCTACGAGCAGTACTTC. Translating it yields CSVPSRTGTYEQYF.

The CDR3 sequence is CATSRRATNEKLFF. The CDR3 region has the DNA TGTGCCACCAGCAGACGGGCAACTAATGAAAAACTGTTTTTT. The chain combines TRBV15 with TRBJ1-4; unclear D gene. Trimming removed 2 bases at V and 0 bases at J, with 4 bases between. This CDR3 comprises 14 residues. Germline V gene lookup returns CDR1 LNHNV and CDR2 YYDKDF (reference sequence). Together with reference TRBV15 and TRBJ1-4, the CDR3 gives the full variable domain: DAMVIQNPRYQVTQFGKPVTLSCSQTLNHNVMYWYQQKSSQAPKLLFHYYDKDFNNEADTPDNFQSRRPNTSFCFLDIRSPGLGDTAMYLCATSRRATNEKLFFGSGTQLSVL.

This clone has just a few counts. V and J are TRBV11-2 and TRBJ2-7; 9 positions match TRBD1. There are 16 residues in the CDR3. V lost 6 bases to trimming and J lost 6 bases; unmatched junction nucleotides: 15. Germline loops: CDR1 SGHAT, CDR2 FQNNGV. CDR3 nucleotide sequence: TGTGCCAGCAGTTTTAATGCCGGGACAGGGATCGGCGAGCAGTACTTC. It yields the protein CASSFNAGTGIGEQYF.

The chain employs TRBV20-1 and TRBJ1-1; tentatively, D is TRBD1 (5 bases). Germline CDR1 DFQATT, CDR2 SNEGSKA (reference sequence). Trimming took off 3 bases at V and 3 bases at J, with 11 bases between the two ends. The CDR3 is 13 residues long. The CDR3 loop is CSASWQGDTEAFF. CDR3 DNA sequence: TGCAGTGCTAGTTGGCAGGGTGACACTGAAGCTTTCTTT.

The chain uses TRBV7-2 and TRBJ2-3; no firm D call. V shed 5 bases and J shed 6 bases, with 6 bases lying between them. Germline V gives CDR1 SGHTA, CDR2 FQGNSA. This CDR3 comprises 11 residues. DNA of the CDR3: TGTGCCAGCAGCCCGCAGGATACGCAGTATTTT. Its translation: CASSPQDTQYF.

The chain combines TRBV7-2 with TRBJ2-3; maybe TRBD1 (5 bases). Germline assignment: CDR1 SGHTA and CDR2 FQGNSA. The CDR3 is 14 residues long. V lost 2 bases to trimming and J lost 6 bases, with 12 bases between them. CDR3 coding DNA: TGTGCCAGCAGCTTACAAGGGGTTCCCGATACGCAGTATTTT. Residues: CASSLQGVPDTQYF.

CDR3 nucleotides: TGTGCCAGCAGCTCGGGACAGGGGGCCTACACCTTC. Its protein is CASSSGQGAYTF. The chain combines TRBV7-3 with TRBJ1-2; 12 bases fit TRBD1. CDR1 and CDR2 from the germline V gene are SGHTA and FQGTGA. The V segment lost 4 bases and the J segment 10 bases; nucleotides outside the gene matches: 1. The CDR3 is 12 residues long.

This rearrangement joins TRBV3-1 (or the pseudogene TRBV3-2) to TRBJ1-1, with D possibly matching TRBD1 (6 bases). Trimming left V 4 bases short and J 4 bases short, with 13 bases between. The CDR3 is made up of 14 amino acids. The germline CDR1 and CDR2 sequences are LGHDT and YNNKEL (reference sequence). The CDR3 loop reads CASSREDRLTEAFF. The CDR3 region has the DNA TGTGCCAGCAGCCGGGAAGACAGGCTCACTGAAGCTTTCTTT.

The V gene is TRBV9, the J gene TRBJ2-2; possibly TRBD2 for D (6 bases). Germline loops: CDR1 SGDLS, CDR2 YYNGEE. V dropped 4 bases and J dropped 1 base, with 17 bases sitting between them. This CDR3 contains 17 residues. CDR3 sequence reads: CASSPRLSGVNTGELFF. CDR3 coding DNA: TGTGCCAGCAGCCCCCGCTTATCGGGGGTGAACACCGGGGAGCTGTTTTTT.

The rearrangement joins TRBV6-5 to TRBJ1-1, with a weak D call TRBD1 (6 bases). Germline loops: CDR1 MNHEY, CDR2 SVGAGI. V lost 5 bases and J lost 0, with 10 bases in between. The CDR3 is 14 residues long. The CDR3 region is CASSTGHVNTEAFF. In DNA form, the CDR3 reads TGTGCCAGCAGTACAGGGCATGTGAACACTGAAGCTTTCTTT.